The following is a TCR beta chain sequence with its context. In the original analysis: Estimated nucleated cell counts came from reference gene primer amplification. Sequencing used immunoSEQ multiplex PCR; TCRdb keeps in-frame clones, though not all of them. That table supplies the V and J calls and clone size; D and trimming were determined from the DNA. The sample holds around 190,000 clones, 86% seen once. This sample was taken from a study of blood T cell repertoires in COVID-19. Overall study: Before being deemed recovered, Cohort 3 donors had two negative PCRs, clearance, or symptom resolution. PBMCs, B-cell-depleted T cells, or T cells were the source of the cDNA or gDNA that made up the material.

Between the trimmed V and J ends, which lost 5 bases and 6 bases, there was a span of 19 bases. The CDR3 contains 15 residues. Germline V gene data show CDR1 as LNHDA and CDR2 as SQIVND (reference sequence). Individuals drawn from 24 US areas were about 18 to 95 years old. The rearrangement uses TRBV19 and TRBJ1-2; D perhaps matches TRBD1 (6 bases). The sequenced sample consisted of PBMCs or T cells enriched from blood (not recorded which). The TCR sequence derives from a woman aged 40 to 50 in a cohort exposed to, infected with or recovered from COVID-19 (not recorded which). The CDR3 spells CASSPYGGALDGYTF. In nucleotides, the CDR3 is TGTGCCAGTAGTCCCTATGGGGGGGCGCTAGATGGCTACACCTTC. Full variable domain (rest looked up from reference TRBV19 and TRBJ1-2): DGGITQSPKYLFRKEGQNVTLSCEQNLNHDAMYWYRQDPGQGLRLIYYSQIVNDFQKGDIAEGYSVSREKKESFPLTVTSAQKNPTAFYLCASSPYGGALDGYTFGSGTRLTVV.